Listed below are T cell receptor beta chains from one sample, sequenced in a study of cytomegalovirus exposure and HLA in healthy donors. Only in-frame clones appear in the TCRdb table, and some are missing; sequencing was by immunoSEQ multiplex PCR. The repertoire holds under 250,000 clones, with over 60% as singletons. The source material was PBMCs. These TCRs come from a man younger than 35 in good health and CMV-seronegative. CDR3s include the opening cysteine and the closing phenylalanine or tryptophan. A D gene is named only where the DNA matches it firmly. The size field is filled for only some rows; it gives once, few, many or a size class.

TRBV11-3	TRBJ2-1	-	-	TGTGCCAGCAGCTTGGGGTGGGGGGCCTACAATGAGCAGTTCTTC	CASSLGWGAYNEQFF
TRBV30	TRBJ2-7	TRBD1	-	TGTGCCTGGACCGTCCAGGGGGCGTACGAGCAGTACTTC	CAWTVQGAYEQYF
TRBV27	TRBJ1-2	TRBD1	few	TGTGCCAGCAGTTTAAAGACAGGGGAGCGCCATGGCTACACCTTC	CASSLKTGERHGYTF
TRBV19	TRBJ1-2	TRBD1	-	TGTGCCAGTAGCTTGTTAGGGGGCGTCGATGGCTACACCTTC	CASSLLGGVDGYTF
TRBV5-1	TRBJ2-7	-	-	TGCGCCAGCAGCTTAGAACAGAGTGGGTACGAGCAGTACTTC	CASSLEQSGYEQYF
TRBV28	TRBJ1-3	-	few	TGTGCCAGCAGCGAAACAGGGAGACCTGGAAACACCATATATTTT	CASSETGRPGNTIYF
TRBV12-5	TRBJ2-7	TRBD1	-	TGTGCTAGTGGCCCCCCCGGGACAGGGGGTTCCTACGAGCAGTACTTC	CASGPPGTGGSYEQYF
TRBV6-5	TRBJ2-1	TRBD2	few	TGTGCCAGCAGTTATGGCGGGAGGGGGAATGAGCAGTTCTTC	CASSYGGRGNEQFF
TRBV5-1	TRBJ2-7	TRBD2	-	TGCGCCAGCAGCTCCTTGGCCGGACTAGCGGGAGGTGGTCTCTACGAGCAGTACTTC	CASSSLAGLAGGGLYEQYF
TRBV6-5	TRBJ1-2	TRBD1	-	TGTGCCAGCAGTTACACACGAACAGGGGGTGGCTATGGCTACACCTTC	CASSYTRTGGGYGYTF
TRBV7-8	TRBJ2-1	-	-	TGTGCCAGCAGCTTAGGTGGCCCTTTTAATGAGCAGTTCTTC	CASSLGGPFNEQFF
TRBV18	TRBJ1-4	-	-	TGTGCCAGCTCACCGGAATCGGGGGAGCCTAATGAAAAACTGTTTTTT	CASSPESGEPNEKLFF
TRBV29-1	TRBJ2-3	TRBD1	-	TGCAGCGGATCCGGGACAGGGGGCGCAGATACGCAGTATTTT	CSGSGTGGADTQYF
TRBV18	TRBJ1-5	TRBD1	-	TGTGCCAGCTCATCGACAGGGGGAAACGATCAGCCCCAGCATTTT	CASSSTGGNDQPQHF
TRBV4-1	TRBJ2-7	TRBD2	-	TGCGCCAGCAGCCAGGATGCACATCTGGGGACTAGCCTCTCCGAGCAGTACTTC	CASSQDAHLGTSLSEQYF
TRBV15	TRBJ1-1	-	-	TGTGCCATTTGGGCGAACACTGAAGCTTTCTTT	CAIWANTEAFF
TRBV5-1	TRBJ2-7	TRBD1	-	TGCGCCAGCAGCCCTACTACAGGGGGCGACGTCGACGAGCAGTACTTC	CASSPTTGGDVDEQYF
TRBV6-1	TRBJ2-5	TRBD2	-	TGTGCCAGCAGCGGTGGACTAGCGGAGCCCGGGACCCAGTACTTC	CASSGGLAEPGTQYF
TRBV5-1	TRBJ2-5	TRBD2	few	TGCGCCAGCAGCTCCCTGATTTTAGCGGGATCGCCACAAGAGACCCAGTACTTC	CASSSLILAGSPQETQYF
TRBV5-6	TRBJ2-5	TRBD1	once	TGTGCCAGCAGCTGGGACAGGGCAGAGACCCAGTACTTC	CASSWDRAETQYF
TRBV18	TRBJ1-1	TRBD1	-	TGTGCCAGCTCACCACCACAGGGGGCTATGAACACTGAAGCTTTCTTT	CASSPPQGAMNTEAFF
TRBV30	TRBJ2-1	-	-	TGTGCCTGGGAGAACAGGCTCTCCTACAATGAGCAGTTCTTC	CAWENRLSYNEQFF
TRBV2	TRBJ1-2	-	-	TGTGCCAGCAGACCGGGACTTTATGGCTACACCTTC	CASRPGLYGYTF
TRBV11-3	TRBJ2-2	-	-	TGTGCCAGCAGCCGCCGGGACACACCCGGGGAGCTGTTTTTT	CASSRRDTPGELFF
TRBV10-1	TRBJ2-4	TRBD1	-	TGCGCCAGCAGCAGGGGACAGGCCTTGGACATTCAGTACTTC	CASSRGQALDIQYF
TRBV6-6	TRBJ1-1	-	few	TGTGCCAGCAGGAGTTCCACTGAAGCTTTCTTT	CASRSSTEAFF
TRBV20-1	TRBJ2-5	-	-	TGCAGTGCGAAAAGGGGAGAGACCCAGTACTTC	CSAKRGETQYF
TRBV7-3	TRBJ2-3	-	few	TGTGCCAGCAGCTTGCGTGCTAGCACAGATACGCAGTATTTT	CASSLRASTDTQYF
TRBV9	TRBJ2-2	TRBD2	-	TGTGCCAGCAGCGTAGGCGGGGGGACCGGGGAGCTGTTTTTT	CASSVGGGTGELFF
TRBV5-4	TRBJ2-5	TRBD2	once	TGTGCCAGCAGCCGGGGACTAGCGGGAGATCTCCAGGAGACCCAGTACTTC	CASSRGLAGDLQETQYF
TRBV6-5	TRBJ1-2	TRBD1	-	TGTGCCAGCAGTGCCCTGGGACAGGGCTATGGCTACACCTTC	CASSALGQGYGYTF
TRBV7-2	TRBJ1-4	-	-	TGTGCCAGCAGCTTATCCCAGATTAATGAAAAACTGTTTTTT	CASSLSQINEKLFF
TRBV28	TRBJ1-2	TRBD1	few	TGTGCCAGCAGTGGGACAGGGCGGTATGGCTACACCTTC	CASSGTGRYGYTF
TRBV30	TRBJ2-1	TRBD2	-	TGTGCCTGGAGTGATCCACTAGCGGGAAGATTCAATGAGCAGTTCTTC	CAWSDPLAGRFNEQFF
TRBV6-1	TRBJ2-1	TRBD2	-	TGTGCCAGCAGTGACCCGGGACTAGCGCTAAACAATGAGCAGTTCTTC	CASSDPGLALNNEQFF
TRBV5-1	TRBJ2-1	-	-	TGCGCCAGCAGGGGGGTTAGCGGCAGCTCCTACAATGAGCAGTTCTTC	CASRGVSGSSYNEQFF
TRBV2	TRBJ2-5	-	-	TGTGCCAGCAGTGCAGGGGAAGAGACCCAGTACTTC	CASSAGEETQYF
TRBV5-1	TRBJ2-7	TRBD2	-	TGCGCCAGCAGCTTGACAGCGGGACTCGGCGAGCAGTACTTC	CASSLTAGLGEQYF
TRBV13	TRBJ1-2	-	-	TGTGCCAGCGAGGGCTACACCTTC	CASEGYTF
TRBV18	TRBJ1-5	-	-	TGTGCCAGCTCACTTTCCGGGGCGGGGGACAATCAGCCCCAGCATTTT	CASSLSGAGDNQPQHF
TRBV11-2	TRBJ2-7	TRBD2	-	TGTGCCAGCAGCCCCCCCGGACTAGCGGGAGGCGGGGAGCAGTACTTC	CASSPPGLAGGGEQYF
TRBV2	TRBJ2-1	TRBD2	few	TGTGCCAGCAGTGGCGGGAGGGGCAATGAGCAGTTCTTC	CASSGGRGNEQFF
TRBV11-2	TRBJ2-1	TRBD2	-	TGTGCCAGCAGCCGACCGGGACTAGAGGGGGGTGAGCAGTTCTTC	CASSRPGLEGGEQFF
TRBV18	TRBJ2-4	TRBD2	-	TGTGCCAGCTCACCACCTTTGCGGGAGGGCCTAGCCAAAAACATTCAGTACTTC	CASSPPLREGLAKNIQYF
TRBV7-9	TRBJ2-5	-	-	TGTGCCAGCAGCTTACGGGTCGGAGGGGAGACCCAGTACTTC	CASSLRVGGETQYF
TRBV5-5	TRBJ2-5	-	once	TGTGCCAGCAGCTTAACTGTGGGGGGAGAGACCCAGTACTTC	CASSLTVGGETQYF
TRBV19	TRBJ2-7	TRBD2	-	TGTGCCAGCCAACCCAAACTAGCGGCAGGGGTCTACGAGCAGTACTTC	CASQPKLAAGVYEQYF